This T cell receptor beta chain appears in the sequencing data of a study of blood T cell repertoires in COVID-19. Libraries were prepared by immunoSEQ multiplex PCR; TCRdb keeps only in-frame clonotypes and omits some of them. The sample consists of fewer than 350,000 clones, 80% to 85% of them appearing once. V dropped 1 base and J dropped 1; count of bases not matched to a gene: 7. CDR1 and CDR2 (germline): SGHDT, YYEEEE. The CDR3 loop spans 16 amino acids. This TCR was sampled from a woman in her fifties or sixties with active or convalescent COVID-19. The sample comprised peripheral blood. The chain uses TRBV5-6 and TRBJ1-2, with 7 bases lining up with TRBD1. DNA of the CDR3: TGTGCCAGCAGCTTGTTCCCTCGACAGGGTAACTATGGCTACACCTTC. Protein: CASSLFPRQGNYGYTF.